This T cell receptor (beta chain) stems from a study of long-term antiretroviral therapy in people with HIV. CDR1 and CDR2 (germline): SGHRS, YFSETQ. The CDR3 contains 14 residues. V lost 3 bases and J 0 bases, leaving 10 bases between the germline ends. immunoSEQ v3.0 was run at survey level. Profiled with immunoSEQ multiplex PCR; TCRdb holds only in-frame clones, not every one. In the table there are more than 6,000 clones, about three quarters of which are singletons. This chain joins TRBV5-1 and TRBJ2-7; TRBD1 might be the D (6 bases). The source material was unsorted PBMCs, sampled 0.5 years before starting antiretroviral therapy. This clonotype was obtained from a man aged 35 to 55 with HIV. Here the CDR3 DNA reads TGCGCCAGCAGCTCAGGACAGTTCTCCTACGAGCAGTACTTC. Its protein is CASSSGQFSYEQYF.